One sample yielded the 5 T cell receptor beta chains listed below, sequenced in a study of control samples from healthy donors and cancer patients. The table came from immunoSEQ multiplex PCR; TCRdb's copy has only in-frame clones and leaves some out. This sample yields approximately 40,000 clones, of which about 94% are seen a single time; roughly 4% belongs to the top ten. The specimen sequenced was blood. The receptors derive from a woman in her fifties or sixties in good health.

This chain connects TRBV28 to TRBJ2-1; TRBD2 matches 8 bases. The CDR3 has 13 amino acids. In germline, CDR1 is MDHEN, CDR2 SYDVKM. V lost 6 bases, J lost 8 bases, and 6 bases stayed unmatched. The CDR3 reads CASRRGVWDEQFF. The CDR3 DNA reads TGTGCCAGCAGGCGGGGGGTTTGGGATGAGCAGTTCTTC.

J is TRBJ1-5 and V is TRBV9; 8 nucleotides line up with TRBD1. CDR1 is SGDLS and CDR2 is YYNGEE in the germline V gene. The CDR3 length is 13 residues. V shed 4 bases, J shed 7 bases, and the junction held 4 bases outside the gene matches. The chain's CDR3 is CASSSGGRQPQHF. In DNA form, the CDR3 reads TGTGCCAGCAGCTCAGGGGGCCGACAGCCCCAGCATTTT.

V and J are TRBV6-5 and TRBJ1-2; 7 bases are shared with TRBD1. From germline, CDR1 is MNHEY and CDR2 SVGAGI. V shed 4 bases and J 7 bases; nucleotides not matched to a gene: 6. The CDR3 has 13 residues. CDR3 protein: CASSSMTGIGYTF. In nucleotides, the CDR3 is TGTGCCAGCAGTTCTATGACAGGGATTGGCTACACCTTC.

CDR3 loop: CASTGDTEAFF. The DNA of the CDR3 is TGTGCCAGCACCGGGGACACTGAAGCTTTCTTT. The rearrangement uses TRBV2 and TRBJ1-1; unclear D gene. The CDR3 consists of 11 residues. Germline CDR1 and CDR2: SNHLY and FYNNEI. V lost 7 bases and J 3 bases, leaving 6 bases between the germline ends.

The CDR3: CASIGSNEKLFF. CDR3 bases: TGTGCCAGTATTGGGTCGAATGAAAAACTGTTTTTT. V gene TRBV19 combines with J gene TRBJ1-4; D is unresolved. Germline V gene sequence: CDR1 LNHDA, CDR2 SQIVND (reference sequence). This CDR3 region has 12 residues. Between the trimmed V and J ends, which lost 7 bases and 5 bases, there was a span of 8 bases.